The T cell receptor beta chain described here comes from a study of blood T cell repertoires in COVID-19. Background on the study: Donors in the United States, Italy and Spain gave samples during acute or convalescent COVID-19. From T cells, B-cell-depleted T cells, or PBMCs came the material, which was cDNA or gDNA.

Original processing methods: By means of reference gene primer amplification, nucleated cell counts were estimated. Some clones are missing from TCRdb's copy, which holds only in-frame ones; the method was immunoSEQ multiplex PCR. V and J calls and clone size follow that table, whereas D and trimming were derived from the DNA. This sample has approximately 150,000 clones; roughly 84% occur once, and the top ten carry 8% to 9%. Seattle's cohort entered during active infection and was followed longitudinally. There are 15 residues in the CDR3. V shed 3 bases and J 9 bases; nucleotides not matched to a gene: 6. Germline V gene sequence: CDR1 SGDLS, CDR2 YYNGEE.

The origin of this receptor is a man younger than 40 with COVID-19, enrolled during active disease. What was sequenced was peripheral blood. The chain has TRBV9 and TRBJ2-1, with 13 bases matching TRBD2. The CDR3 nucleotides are TGTGCCAGCAGCGCGACTAGCGGGAGGATGGGTGAGCAGTTCTTC. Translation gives CASSATSGRMGEQFF.